The rows below give T cell receptor beta chains drawn from one sample of a study of read filtering for tumor transcriptome and immune sequencing. MiXCR, applied by TCRdb to the reads, yields one record per CDR3 protein. This sample has approximately 59,000 distinct CDR3 sequences, with about 12% found just once. Specimen: a population of CD138-negative cells sorted from bone marrow. The receptors were gathered from a donor at least 40 years old with multiple myeloma. The CDR3 runs from the conserved cysteine through the conserved F or W. The D gene is left open where the match is weak. Size is omitted from some rows. Given values are once, few, many or a class for expanded clones.

j_call,v_call,d_call,cdr3_length,clone_size,cdr3_aa,cdr3_nt
TRBJ2-7,TRBV29-1,TRBD1,13,many,CSVELQGAYEQYF,TGCAGCGTTGAATTACAGGGGGCCTACGAGCAGTACTTC
TRBJ2-5,TRBV6-6,TRBD2,18,many,CASSYAAGGDNSRETQYF,TGTGCCAGCAGTTACGCGGCGGGGGGGGATAATTCTCGAGAGACCCAGTACTTC
TRBJ1-5,TRBV5-1,-,14,many,CASSRGPRGQPQHF,TGCGCCAGCAGCAGGGGTCCTAGGGGTCAGCCCCAGCATTTT
TRBJ2-6,TRBV29-1,-,16,many,CSVEDPSFSGANVLTF,TGCAGCGTTGAAGATCCCAGCTTCTCTGGGGCCAACGTCCTGACTTTC
TRBJ2-2,TRBV25-1,TRBD2,20,many,CASSGRPGTSGGANTGELFF,TGTGCCAGCAGTGGGCGTCCTGGGACTAGCGGGGGAGCGAACACCGGGGAGCTGTTTTTT
TRBJ2-3,TRBV11-2,-,15,many,CASTTQYGGTDTQYF,TGTGCCAGCACCACTCAGTATGGGGGGACAGATACGCAGTATTTT
TRBJ2-7,TRBV10-3,TRBD1,15,many,CAISESGTAGYEQYF,TGTGCCATCAGTGAGTCCGGGACAGCTGGCTACGAGCAGTACTTC
TRBJ2-7,TRBV7-9,-,13,many,CASSLDGPYEQYF,TGTGCCAGCAGCTTGGACGGCCCCTACGAGCAGTACTTC
TRBJ2-3,TRBV20-1,TRBD2,14,many,CSARTSDSTDTQYF,TGCAGTGCTAGAACTAGCGACAGCACAGATACGCAGTATTTT
TRBJ2-3,TRBV6-5,TRBD2,21,many,CASSYTGWPSGGSPSTDTQYF,TGTGCCAGCAGTTACACAGGGTGGCCTAGCGGGGGGAGTCCTAGCACAGATACGCAGTATTTT
TRBJ1-1,TRBV10-3,-,12,-,CAIKDTNTEAFF,TGTGCCATCAAAGACACGAACACTGAAGCTTTCTTT
TRBJ2-1,TRBV5-1,TRBD2,16,large,CASSPYLAGGPNEQFF,TGCGCCAGCAGCCCCTATTTAGCGGGGGGGCCTAATGAGCAGTTCTTC
TRBJ2-3,TRBV7-9,-,14,few,CASSLVPGTDTQYF,TGTGCCAGCAGCTTAGTACCGGGAACAGATACGCAGTATTTT
TRBJ2-3,TRBV20-1,-,16,many,CSARDSGITFLDTQYF,TGCAGTGCTAGAGATTCCGGGATCACCTTTCTTGATACGCAGTATTTT
TRBJ2-1,TRBV20-1,-,14,few,CSAPLTLPYNGQFF,TGCAGTGCCCCCCTTACTCTCCCCTACAATGGGCAGTTCTTC
TRBJ1-5,TRBV20-1,TRBD1,16,many,CSARDRRTGPNQPQHF,TGCAGTGCTAGAGATCGAAGGACAGGGCCCAATCAGCCCCAGCATTTT
TRBJ1-4,TRBV5-1,-,14,many,CASSLGQENEKLFF,TGCGCCAGCAGCCTCGGACAAGAAAATGAAAAACTGTTTTTT
TRBJ2-1,TRBV7-9,TRBD1,15,many,CASSNGQGRVDEQFF,TGTGCCAGCAGCAACGGACAGGGGAGGGTCGATGAGCAGTTCTTC
TRBJ1-4,TRBV2,-,13,many,CASSRLRDEKLFF,TGTGCCAGCAGTCGGTTGAGGGACGAAAAACTGTTTTTT
TRBJ2-2,TRBV6-2/TRBV6-3,-,17,many,CASITPGRRANTGELFF,TGTGCCAGCATTACACCGGGACGAAGGGCGAACACCGGGGAGCTGTTTTTT
TRBJ1-3,TRBV11-2,-,15,-,CASSLGSSSGNTIYF,TGTGCCAGCAGCTTAGGAAGTTCCTCTGGAAACACCATATATTTT
TRBJ2-7,TRBV27,-,14,many,CASSLLGGTYEQYF,TGTGCCAGCAGTTTATTGGGCGGGACCTACGAGCAGTACTTC
TRBJ2-2,TRBV4-2,TRBD2,17,many,CASSQDGAGGGTGELFF,TGTGCCAGCAGCCAAGATGGCGCGGGGGGGGGCACCGGGGAGCTGTTTTTT
TRBJ2-7,TRBV5-1,-,15,once,CASSSVAAGGDEQYF,TGCGCCAGCAGCTCGGTGGCCGCGGGCGGGGACGAGCAGTACTTC
TRBJ1-1,TRBV4-1,TRBD1,16,few,CASSQVRQGFNTEAFF,TGCGCCAGCAGCCAAGTACGACAGGGTTTTAACACTGAAGCTTTCTTT
TRBJ2-5,TRBV24-1,-,15,few,CATSDSHPGLETQYF,TGTGCCACCAGTGATTCCCACCCGGGGTTAGAGACCCAGTACTTC
TRBJ2-7,TRBV6-5,-,11,many,CASISNMEQYF,TGTGCCAGCATCTCTAACATGGAGCAGTACTTC
TRBJ1-1,TRBV7-9,-,12,many,CASSLGRVEAFF,TGTGCCAGCAGCTTAGGGCGGGTGGAAGCTTTCTTT
TRBJ1-2,TRBV20-1,-,13,many,CSARDMANYGYTF,TGCAGTGCTAGAGATATGGCTAACTATGGCTACACCTTC
TRBJ1-1,TRBV2,TRBD1,14,many,CASRGQGTDTEAFF,TGTGCCAGCAGAGGACAGGGTACTGACACTGAAGCTTTCTTT
TRBJ1-6,TRBV6-2/TRBV6-3,-,13,once,CASGSTGIEALHF,TGTGCCAGCGGTTCTACAGGGATTGAAGCCCTCCACTTT
TRBJ1-1,TRBV7-9,-,14,many,CASSPRRGNTEAFF,TGTGCCAGCAGCCCCCGGCGAGGGAACACTGAAGCTTTCTTT
TRBJ2-2,TRBV6-5,TRBD1,13,many,CASNRGDTGELFF,TGTGCCAGCAACAGGGGGGACACCGGGGAGCTGTTTTTT
TRBJ1-6,TRBV18,-,13,many,CASSPGNQSPLHF,TGTGCCAGCTCACCAGGGAATCAGTCACCCCTCCACTTT
TRBJ1-6,TRBV5-1,-,13,-,CASSLEGTRILHF,TGCGCCAGCAGCTTGGAGGGGACGCGCATCCTCCACTTT
TRBJ1-5,TRBV6-2/TRBV6-3,-,14,-,CASSYGAGDQPQHF,TGTGCCAGCAGTTATGGGGCAGGGGATCAGCCCCAGCATTTT
TRBJ2-2,TRBV9,-,14,many,CASSVDGATGELFF,TGTGCCAGCAGCGTAGATGGGGCTACCGGGGAGCTGTTTTTT
TRBJ2-5,TRBV20-1,TRBD2,13,few,CSAREGGRETQYF,TGCAGTGCTAGAGAGGGCGGGAGAGAGACCCAGTACTTC
TRBJ1-1,TRBV7-8,TRBD1,13,many,CASSPQGGPTAFF,TGTGCCAGCAGCCCCCAGGGGGGCCCCACCGCTTTCTTT
TRBJ2-1,TRBV6-5,TRBD1,13,many,CASSFRGLDEQFF,TGTGCCAGCAGTTTCAGGGGGCTCGATGAGCAGTTCTTC
TRBJ2-3,TRBV7-6,-,16,many,CASTTQAGQGTDTQYF,TGTGCCAGCACCACCCAGGCAGGGCAGGGTACAGATACGCAGTATTTT